This T cell receptor (beta chain) comes out of a study of response to subunit inactivated influenza vaccine. This clonotype has more than one count but fewer than ten. TCRdb re-called the RT-PCR reads with MiXCR, one entry per CDR3 protein. The sample carries around 850,000 distinct CDR3 sequences, approximately 17% recorded once. The sequenced sample was PBMCs from blood, obtained approximately 5 days after vaccination. This sequence originates from a man aged 45-65 years who received an inactivated influenza vaccine.

CDR3 in amino acids: CAWSPAGGADTQYF. The CDR3 region has the DNA TGTGCCTGGAGCCCAGCGGGAGGCGCAGATACGCAGTATTTT. The chain uses TRBV30 and TRBJ2-3; TRBD2 agrees at 9 bases. CDR3 size: 14 residues. CDR1 and CDR2 (germline): GTSNPN, SVGIG (reference sequence). J lost 4 bases, V lost 3 bases, and 5 bases had no gene match.